This T cell receptor beta chain is from a study of T cells in tuberculosis. This clone was picked up one time. Antigen specificity is unknown. CDR3 length equals 13 residues. V was pared by 4 bases and J by 7 bases, with 14 bases between. The germline V gene has CDR1 KGHSH and CDR2 LQKENI. Time point denoted: new active TB diagnosis, blood taken before or within 7 days of starting treatment. Measured with immunoSEQ multiplex PCR; TCRdb has only the in-frame clones, and not every one. Of about 34,000 clones listed, 85% to 95% are singletons. Study results and caveats: The TCR-beta difference was not significant; alpha differences partly reflected length.

The receptor was isolated from an adult with tuberculosis. This rearrangement joins TRBV18 to TRBJ2-7, with D uncertain. The sample in question was PBMCs, obtained at tuberculosis diagnosis. The CDR3 DNA is TGTGCCAGCTCACAATCAGACACGCGGGAGCAGTACGTC. Residues: CASSQSDTREQYV.